This TCR beta chain appears in the sequencing data of a study of blood T cell repertoires in COVID-19. In the study overall: Collection of acute and convalescent COVID-19 samples took place in the United States, Italy and Spain. Nucleic acid was either cDNA or gDNA, and it came from T cells, B-cell-depleted T cells, or PBMCs.

Under the authors' procedure: Cell counts per sample came from amplifying reference gene primers. Only in-frame clones appear in the TCRdb table, and some are missing; sequencing was by immunoSEQ multiplex PCR. V and J calls and clone size are those listed in that table; D and trimming were worked out from the DNA. The table has around 19,000 clones, 80% to 90% seen once. This clone showed up just once. This CDR3 is built from 15 residues. V shed 5 bases and J 0 bases; nucleotides not matched to a gene: 0. The germline CDR1 and CDR2 sequences are SGHRS and YFSETQ. This receptor was taken from a human donor in a cohort sampled during active COVID-19. The donor label of this sample is uncertain. The rearrangement uses TRBV5-1 and TRBJ2-3, with TRBD2 identical over 13 bases. Sequencing was done on a sample of peripheral blood. CDR3 DNA sequence: TGCGCCAGCAGGACTAGCGGGAGGAGCACAGATACGCAGTATTTT. Its translation: CASRTSGRSTDTQYF.